This T cell receptor (beta chain) appears in the sequencing data of a study of blood T cell repertoires in COVID-19. Study context: Collection of acute and convalescent COVID-19 samples took place in the United States, Italy and Spain.

Assay used: immunoSEQ multiplex PCR; TCRdb lists only in-frame clones, some missing. Of 200,000 to 250,000 clones listed, 80% to 90% are singletons. Germline V gene lookup returns CDR1 MNHNY and CDR2 SVGAGI (reference sequence). V trimming: 2 bases; J trimming: 0 bases; junction bases outside the gene matches: 6. The CDR3 is 16 residues long. Source material: peripheral blood. The chain links TRBV6-6 to TRBJ2-5; 7 nucleotides agree with TRBD1. This TCR came from a woman in her 70s with acute or convalescent COVID-19. This chain's CDR3 is CASSYGPRGYQETQYF. CDR3 DNA: TGTGCCAGCAGTTACGGGCCCAGGGGGTACCAAGAGACCCAGTACTTC.